This entry features one T cell receptor (beta chain) sequence. The antigen remains undetermined. This sample was taken from a study of T cell responses to AZD1222 COVID-19 vaccine. Regarding the study as a whole: Among AZD1222 vaccinees, only six or seven were seropositive at baseline. Only after the peak T cell response were repertoires sampled. Vaccine-related CD4 TCRs covered spike, predominating at 160-218 and 743-854.

The repertoire was sequenced with immunoSEQ multiplex PCR; TCRdb's copy has only in-frame clones and lacks some. The sample yields roughly 120,000 clones, roughly nine tenths seen once. V was cut by 5 bases and J by 9 bases, with 11 bases left in between. The CDR3 consists of 12 residues. The V call is TRBV12-3 or TRBV12-4, the J call TRBJ2-1; D gene ambiguous. The sequence derives from an adult who received the AZD1222 COVID-19 vaccine. Sample: peripheral blood, taken 28 days after the second AZD1222 dose. CDR3 sequence reads: CASSLIGIEQFF. The CDR3 DNA sequence: TGTGCCAGCAGTCTCATCGGCATTGAGCAGTTCTTC.